Below, 32 T cell receptor beta chains from the same sample are listed, as sequenced in a study of blood T cells in healthy people across ages. Combining a sample-barcoded 5' primer with a J-beta primer mix, a second PCR ran for roughly 7 to 11 cycles. TCRdb analysed the 5' RACE reads with MiXCR anew, one entry per CDR3 protein. The sample includes over 950,000 distinct CDR3 sequences, just over 50% of them seen just once. Sequences were obtained from blood. These receptor sequences come from a woman in her sixties or seventies in good health.

This clonotype has a handful of counts. The junction shows a germline mismatch at one end, possibly a read error. This chain uses TRBV4-2 with TRBJ2-1, with D perhaps assigned TRBD1 or TRBD2 (5 bases each). The CDR3 has 16 amino acids. CDR1 and CDR2 from the germline V gene are LGHNA and YNFKEQ. In DNA, the CDR3 is TGTGCCAGTAGCCAAGATTCAGGGAGCTCCTACAATGAGCAGTTCTTC. It yields the protein CASSQDSGSSYNEQFF.

The chain is built from TRBV28 and TRBJ1-5; D is perhaps TRBD1 (6 bases). Trimming cost V 7 bases and J 3 bases, with 19 bases left between them. CDR3 length equals 16 residues. The germline gives CDR1 MDHEN, CDR2 SYDVKM. DNA of the CDR3: TGTGCCAGCACCACCCGGGACCAGGGGCACAATCAGCCCCAGCATTTT. Amino acids: CASTTRDQGHNQPQHF.

The chain joins TRBV4-2 to TRBJ2-1, with D possibly TRBD2 on 6 matching bases. The V end was cut by 0 bases, the J end by 7 bases, with 19 bases between. CDR1 is LGHNA, CDR2 YNFKEQ, per germline. The CDR3 has 17 amino acids. The CDR3 DNA reads as TGTGCCAGCAGCCAAGACCACCGGGGACTTCTTAGTAATGAGCAGTTCTTC. Its translation is CASSQDHRGLLSNEQFF.

This clonotype was recorded once. The chain recombines TRBV28 with TRBJ2-1; D is uncertain. This CDR3 has 14 amino acids. The V end was cut by 7 bases, the J end by 4 bases, with 14 bases between. CDR1 and CDR2 from the germline V gene are MDHEN and SYDVKM. The CDR3 region has the DNA TGTGCCAGCACCAACCGCGATGGGTACAATGAGCAGTTCTTC. Translated: CASTNRDGYNEQFF. Full variable domain (rest looked up from reference TRBV28 and TRBJ2-1): DVKVTQSSRYLVKRTGEKVFLECVQDMDHENMFWYRQDPGLGLRLIYFSYDVKMKEKGDIPEGYSVSREKKERFSLILESASTNQTSMYLCASTNRDGYNEQFFGPGTRLTVL.

The V and J genes are TRBV25-1 and TRBJ2-5; D is ambiguous. Germline CDR1 and CDR2: MGHDK and SYGVNS. The CDR3 totals 10 residues. With 10 bases removed from V and 0 bases from J, the gap between germline ends came to 3 bases. The CDR3 coding sequence is TGTGCCACACACCAAGAGACCCAGTACTTC. It translates to CATHQETQYF.

CDR3 amino acids: CASSLMTNGEQYF. The CDR3 bases are TGTGCCAGCAGCCTGATGACAAACGGAGAGCAGTACTTC. This chain joins TRBV7-3 and TRBJ2-7; D is undetermined. V lost 5 bases, J lost 7 bases, and 15 bases lay in between. The CDR3 spans 13 residues. Germline V CDR1 and CDR2: SGHTA, FQGTGA.

Turning to this clonotype: A much larger clone differs by one base, so this may be a read error. The chain recombines TRBV3-1 with TRBJ2-7, with a tentative D call TRBD1 (5 bases). The V gene's germline CDR1 is LGHDT and CDR2 YNNKEL (reference sequence). This CDR3 has 15 residues. The ends were cut back, 1 base at V and 7 bases at J, with 17 bases in the middle. CDR3 sequence reads: CASSQASRGRWEQYF. CDR3 nucleotide sequence: TGTGCCAGCAGCCAAGCCTCAAGGGGAAGGTGGGAGCAGTACTTC.

This clonotype has a handful of counts. The chain combines TRBV28 with TRBJ2-3; no definite D call. The length of the CDR3 is 17 residues. Between the trimmed V and J ends, which lost 3 bases and 2 bases, there was a span of 18 bases. Germline lookup yields CDR1 MDHEN and CDR2 SYDVKM. The CDR3: CASSLDPLGRSTDTQYF. As DNA, the CDR3 is TGTGCCAGCAGTTTGGATCCCCTAGGACGGTCCACAGATACGCAGTATTTT.

The chain carries TRBV3-1 and TRBJ1-1, with TRBD1 identical over 9 bases. V shed 4 bases and J 3 bases; nucleotides not matched to a gene: 9. Germline V gives CDR1 LGHDT, CDR2 YNNKEL (reference sequence). The CDR3 extends over 16 amino acids. The CDR3 reads CASSLPGQGGDTEAFF. The CDR3 nucleotides are TGTGCCAGCAGCCTACCGGGACAGGGCGGGGACACTGAAGCTTTCTTT. Drawing the rest from reference TRBV3-1 and TRBJ1-1, the complete variable domain is DTAVSQTPKYLVTQMGNDKSIKCEQNLGHDTMYWYKQDSKKFLKIMFSYNNKELIINETVPNRFSPKSPDKAHLNLHINSLELGDSAVYFCASSLPGQGGDTEAFFGQGTRLTVV.

The chain recombines TRBV7-2 with TRBJ2-2; a possible D gene is TRBD1 (5 bases). V was clipped by 1 base and J by 4 bases, with 19 bases between them. Germline V gene lookup returns CDR1 SGHTA and CDR2 FQGNSA. The length of the CDR3 is 18 residues. CDR3 protein: CASSLGNYLGPGTGELFF. CDR3 sequence (DNA): TGTGCCAGCAGCTTAGGCAACTATCTGGGGCCGGGCACCGGGGAGCTGTTTTTT.

This chain uses TRBV7-6 with TRBJ2-1, with D tentatively TRBD1 or TRBD2 (5 bases each). Trimming left V 3 bases short and J 7 bases short, with 13 bases between. There are 14 residues in the CDR3. Germline V CDR1 and CDR2: SGHVS, FNYEAQ. The CDR3 DNA is TGTGCCAGCAGCTTTACCGGGGCACGGAATGAGCAGTTCTTC. Its protein is CASSFTGARNEQFF.

For this clonotype: A single base separates this from a much larger clone, so it may be a read error. The V and J genes are TRBV5-1 and TRBJ2-5; D could derive from TRBD1 or TRBD2 (5 bases each). This CDR3 comprises 15 residues. Germline V gene sequence: CDR1 SGHRS, CDR2 YFSETQ. V was pared by 5 bases and J by 11 bases, with 25 bases between. The CDR3 sequence: CASSLGDLSLNEQYF. CDR3 sequence (DNA): TGCGCCAGCAGTCTCGGGGACCTCTCTCTGAATGAGCAGTACTTC.

This chain connects TRBV11-1 to TRBJ1-2, with D uncertain. This CDR3 is built from 12 residues. Germline V gives CDR1 SGHAT, CDR2 FQDESV (reference sequence). The V end lost 5 bases, the J end lost 8 bases, and 12 bases lay between the germline ends. CDR3 amino acids: CASSPDWQGYTF. CDR3 coding DNA: TGTGCCAGCAGCCCCGACTGGCAGGGCTACACCTTC. Variable domain in full (rest from reference TRBV11-1 and TRBJ1-2): EAEVAQSPRYKITEKSQAVAFWCDPISGHATLYWYRQILGQGPELLVQFQDESVVDDSQLPKDRFSAERLKGVDSTLKIQPAELGDSAMYLCASSPDWQGYTFGSGTRLTVV.

This clonotype was seen more than once but under ten times. The V gene is TRBV7-3, the J gene TRBJ2-7; TRBD1 matches at 7 bases. Judging by the DNA end, TRBJ2-5 fits better; the J call may be wrong. The CDR3 has 15 residues. CDR1 and CDR2 from the germline V gene are SGHTA and FQGTGA. As DNA, the CDR3 is TGTGCCAGCAGCTTATTCGGGACAGACCAAGAGACCCAGTACTTC. It is translated as CASSLFGTDQETQYF.

The CDR3 coding sequence is TGTGCCAGCAGCCAACAGAGCGGGGTTAAGGATGAGCAGTTCTTC. Residues: CASSQQSGVKDEQFF. This chain uses TRBV3-1 with TRBJ2-7, with 7 bases that match TRBD2. With the DNA end fitting TRBJ2-1 better, the J assignment may be wrong. Per germline, CDR1 LGHDT and CDR2 YNNKEL (reference sequence). The CDR3 length is 15 residues.

A word on this clonotype: Germline is not matched at one junction end, which may reflect a read error. V gene TRBV18 combines with J gene TRBJ1-5, with D unclear. Germline V gene data show CDR1 as KGHSH and CDR2 as LQKENI. This CDR3 is 16 amino acids long. In DNA, the CDR3 is TGTACCAGCTCACCGAGGGAAGGGTTAAGCAATCAGCCCCAGCATTTT. Translation: CTSSPREGLSNQPQHF.

The chain carries TRBV6-6 and TRBJ2-3; 9 bases line up with TRBD2. The germline V gene encodes CDR1 MNHNY and CDR2 SVGAGI (reference sequence). The CDR3 loop spans 16 amino acids. Trimming removed 7 bases from V and 3 bases from J; junction bases left unmatched: 11. In DNA form, the CDR3 reads TGTGCCAGCACTGTCAGCGGGAGGACGAGGACAGATACGCAGTATTTT. It is translated as CASTVSGRTRTDTQYF.

This clonotype has more than one count but fewer than ten. This chain's CDR3 is CSNRATYEQYF. The CDR3 DNA is TGCAGCAACAGGGCCACCTACGAGCAGTACTTC. The chain uses TRBV29-1 and TRBJ2-7, with a weak D call TRBD1 (6 bases). Looked up from germline, CDR1 is SQVTM and CDR2 is ANQGSEA. The CDR3 has 11 amino acids. The germline V and J ends were trimmed by 8 bases and 2 bases, with 10 bases remaining between them.

This clonotype came up once. The CDR3 protein is CASSPRRILANEKLFF. The CDR3 DNA reads TGTGCCAGCAGCCCCAGACGGATACTAGCGAATGAAAAACTGTTTTTT. This sequence joins TRBV7-9 and TRBJ1-4; D remains unclear. The germline V gene encodes CDR1 SEHNR and CDR2 FQNEAQ (reference sequence). Trimming took 5 bases from V and 5 from J, leaving 18 bases between them. The CDR3 loop spans 16 amino acids. The whole variable domain, filled in from reference TRBV7-9 and TRBJ1-4, reads DTGVSQNPRHKITKRGQNVTFRCDPISEHNRLYWYRQTLGQGPEFLTYFQNEAQLEKSRLLSDRFSAERPKGSFSTLEIQRTEQGDSAMYLCASSPRRILANEKLFFGSGTQLSVL.

DNA of the CDR3: TGTGCCAGCACCGGACAGGCGACCCAAGAGACCCAGTACTTC. Translation: CASTGQATQETQYF. The J gene is TRBJ2-5, the V gene TRBV18, with 7 bases aligning to TRBD1. Germline values: CDR1 KGHSH, CDR2 LQKENI. V dropped 8 bases and J dropped 1; count of bases not matched to a gene: 7. This CDR3 has 14 residues.

The rearrangement links TRBV6-2 or TRBV6-3 to TRBJ2-3, with D perhaps TRBD1 (7 bases). V shed 2 bases and J shed 4 bases, with 13 bases lying between them. Germline CDR1 and CDR2: MNHEY and SVGEGT. This CDR3 has 15 amino acids. CDR3 bases: TGTGCCAGCAGTTACGGGGGGACAGTTGCAGATACGCAGTATTTT. It codes for CASSYGGTVADTQYF.

The rearrangement joins TRBV7-2 to TRBJ2-1; D is perhaps TRBD1 or TRBD2 (5 bases each). This CDR3 region has 14 residues. The V end was cut by 3 bases, the J end by 5 bases, with 11 bases between. Germline CDR1 and CDR2: SGHTA and FQGNSA. CDR3 sequence: CASSFSGANNEQFF. In nucleotides, the CDR3 is TGTGCCAGCAGCTTCTCCGGGGCTAACAATGAGCAGTTCTTC.

The chain employs TRBV4-2 and TRBJ2-7; 12 nucleotides match TRBD2. Germline CDR1 and CDR2: LGHNA and YNFKEQ. CDR3 length: 20 residues. V shed 0 bases and J 0 bases; nucleotides not matched to a gene: 12. This CDR3 reads CASSQDGLAGPKLSSYEQYF. CDR3 nucleotide sequence: TGTGCCAGCAGCCAAGATGGACTAGCGGGACCTAAACTCAGCTCCTACGAGCAGTACTTC.

The gene calls are TRBV4-2 and TRBJ2-1, with TRBD2 matching 7 bases. The CDR3 extends over 15 amino acids. V lost 5 bases and J lost 2; bases outside the gene matches: 6. CDR1 LGHNA and CDR2 YNFKEQ come from the germline V gene. The CDR3 reads CASSSGLGPYNEQFF. CDR3 coding DNA: TGTGCCAGCAGCTCTGGACTAGGTCCCTACAATGAGCAGTTCTTC.

The sample holds one count of this clonotype. The chain has TRBV5-6 and TRBJ2-7; D is perhaps TRBD1 (5 bases). Trimming removed 10 bases at V and 4 bases at J, with 21 bases between. Germline V gene sequence: CDR1 SGHDT, CDR2 YYEEEE. This CDR3 is 14 amino acids long. DNA for the CDR3: TGTGCCTCCCATAAGTTGCAGGGCCTGTACGAGCAGTACTTC. It is translated as CASHKLQGLYEQYF.

The rearrangement joins TRBV28 to TRBJ1-4; D is unresolved. CDR3 length equals 15 residues. V was cut by 5 bases and J by 10 bases, with 20 bases left in between. Germline values: CDR1 MDHEN, CDR2 SYDVKM. The CDR3 loop is CASSPPRVKHGKLFF. CDR3 DNA sequence: TGTGCCAGCAGTCCACCTCGGGTGAAACATGGAAAACTGTTTTTT. Full variable domain (outside the CDR3, taken from reference TRBV28 and TRBJ1-4): DVKVTQSSRYLVKRTGEKVFLECVQDMDHENMFWYRQDPGLGLRLIYFSYDVKMKEKGDIPEGYSVSREKKERFSLILESASTNQTSMYLCASSPPRVKHGKLFFGSGTQLSVL.

As concerns this clonotype: A read error may be the cause here, since a much bigger clone is one base away. The J gene is TRBJ2-3, the V gene TRBV13; no clear D. Germline V gene data show CDR1 as PRHDT and CDR2 as FYEKMQ (reference sequence). This CDR3 comprises 13 residues. CDR3 nucleotides: TGTGCCAGCAGCTCCCGTGGCACAGATAAGCAGTATTTT. Translated, it gives CASSSRGTDKQYF.

The chain joins TRBV20-1 to TRBJ2-3, with D hard to call. V was pared by 4 bases and J by 4 bases, with 18 bases between. The length of the CDR3 is 15 residues. The V gene's germline CDR1 is DFQATT and CDR2 SNEGSKA (reference sequence). The CDR3 here is CSAILRATQADTQYF. The DNA of the CDR3 is TGCAGTGCTATCCTCCGTGCTACGCAGGCAGATACGCAGTATTTT.

This clonotype was seen more than once but under ten times. The CDR3 DNA reads TGCGCCAGCAGCCTCCCGGCAGGGGCCAATGAGCAGTTCTTC. Protein sequence: CASSLPAGANEQFF. V usage is TRBV5-1 and J usage is TRBJ2-1; a possible D gene is TRBD1 (6 bases). V dropped 4 bases and J dropped 6 bases, with 14 bases sitting between them. Germline V lookup: CDR1 SGHRS, CDR2 YFSETQ. The CDR3 spans 14 residues.

This clonotype was counted between two and nine times. This CDR3 reads CASSPSGTTTDTQYF. CDR3 bases: TGTGCCAGCTCACCGAGCGGGACTACCACAGATACGCAGTATTTT. The chain recombines TRBV18 with TRBJ2-3, with 7 bases that match TRBD2. Germline V gene lookup returns CDR1 KGHSH and CDR2 LQKENI. This CDR3 spans 15 amino acids. V dropped 3 bases and J dropped 2; count of bases not matched to a gene: 5.

V gene TRBV11-2 combines with J gene TRBJ1-6; 8 bases align to TRBD1. The CDR3 has 18 residues. From germline, CDR1 is SGHAT and CDR2 FQNNGV. Trimming at V came to 5 bases and at J to 0 bases, leaving 9 bases not matched to a gene. The CDR3 sequence: CASSHRRDRSSYNSPLHF. The CDR3 DNA reads TGTGCCAGCAGCCACCGTCGGGACAGGAGCTCCTATAATTCACCCCTCCACTTT.

The rearrangement links TRBV20-1 to TRBJ1-3; D is unclear. CDR3 size: 14 residues. Germline CDR1 DFQATT, CDR2 SNEGSKA (reference sequence). With 1 base removed from V and 3 bases from J, the gap between germline ends came to 10 bases. In DNA form, the CDR3 reads TGCAGTGCTAGAGCGGCAATCTATGGAAACACCATATATTTT. It yields the protein CSARAAIYGNTIYF.